A single sample is the source of the 30 T cell receptor beta chains below, sequenced in a study of T cell responses to AZD1222 COVID-19 vaccine. The method was immunoSEQ multiplex PCR; TCRdb's version includes in-frame clones alone and lacks a portion of them. This table has fewer than 200,000 clones, around 94% appearing once. The sample was peripheral blood, taken on day 0 of AZD1222 vaccination. The receptors originated from an adult in good health.

The chain has TRBV2 and TRBJ2-5; TRBD1 matches at 10 bases. Germline CDR1 SNHLY, CDR2 FYNNEI. V shed 6 bases and J 2 bases; nucleotides not matched to a gene: 6. The CDR3 loop spans 15 amino acids. DNA for the CDR3: TGTGCCAGCAGCCGGGACAGGGGACCTCAAGAGACCCAGTACTTC. Encoded protein: CASSRDRGPQETQYF. Based on the CDR3 plus reference TRBV2 and TRBJ2-5, the full variable domain is EPEVTQTPSHQVTQMGQEVILRCVPISNHLYFYWYRQILGQKVEFLVSFYNNEISEKSEIFDDQFSVERPDGSNFTLKIRSTKLEDSAMYFCASSRDRGPQETQYFGPGTRLLVL.

The chain joins TRBV5-5 to TRBJ1-1, with D hard to call. This CDR3 has 15 amino acids. Germline lookup yields CDR1 SGHKS and CDR2 YYEKEE (reference sequence). V dropped 3 bases and J dropped 0 bases, with 12 bases sitting between them. The CDR3 nucleotides read TGTGCCAGCAGCTCGAGGGAAGACATGAACACTGAAGCTTTCTTT. It encodes CASSSREDMNTEAFF.

This clone was found once. This chain uses TRBV18 with TRBJ1-2, with TRBD1 matching over 7 bases. The CDR3 runs to 13 residues. V trimming: 3 bases; J trimming: 7 bases; junction bases outside the gene matches: 5. Germline loops: CDR1 KGHSH, CDR2 LQKENI. CDR3 in DNA: TGTGCCAGCTCACCGGATAACAGGGGTGGCTACACCTTC. It yields the protein CASSPDNRGGYTF.

The chain couples TRBV28 to TRBJ2-2, with D tentatively TRBD2 (5 bases). There are 14 residues in the CDR3. Germline V gene sequence: CDR1 MDHEN, CDR2 SYDVKM. The V end was cut by 6 bases, the J end by 7 bases, with 15 bases between. CDR3 amino acids: CASRREPQSGELFF. CDR3 nucleotides: TGTGCCAGCAGAAGGGAGCCTCAGAGCGGGGAGCTGTTTTTT.

The chain is built from TRBV4-1 and TRBJ1-1; D possibly corresponds to TRBD1 (6 bases). V lost 4 bases and J 0 bases, leaving 12 bases between the germline ends. The CDR3 is made up of 15 amino acids. Germline V gives CDR1 MGHRA, CDR2 YSYEKL. The CDR3 nucleotides are TGCGCCAGCAGCCCCAGCACAGGGATGAACACTGAAGCTTTCTTT. It translates to CASSPSTGMNTEAFF.

J is TRBJ1-1 and V is TRBV24-1; D is ambiguous. The V gene lost 4 bases and the J gene lost 10 bases, with 15 bases spanning the gap. Germline CDR1 KGHDR, CDR2 SFDVKD. The CDR3 runs 13 residues. The CDR3 DNA sequence: TGTGCCACCAGTGAGCCCGAAAGCTGGGGAGCTTTCTTT. Protein product: CATSEPESWGAFF.

V is TRBV24-1 and J is TRBJ1-2; D call uncertain. The CDR3 consists of 14 residues. V lost 3 bases to trimming and J lost 3 bases, with 10 bases between them. From germline, CDR1 is KGHDR and CDR2 SFDVKD. The CDR3 nucleotides read TGTGCCACCAGTGATCCCGAAGGCTACTATGGCTACACCTTC. Translating gives CATSDPEGYYGYTF.

The chain joins TRBV2 to TRBJ2-1; TRBD2 agrees at 12 bases. There are 15 residues in the CDR3. The V gene's germline CDR1 is SNHLY and CDR2 FYNNEI. The ends lost 9 bases at V and 6 bases at J; junction bases unmatched: 9. This chain's CDR3 is CASGLLAGGVNEQFF. In DNA form, the CDR3 reads TGTGCCAGTGGTTTACTAGCGGGAGGTGTCAATGAGCAGTTCTTC.

This chain connects TRBV6-1 to TRBJ1-1; 9 bases are shared with TRBD1. Looked up from germline, CDR1 is MNHNS and CDR2 is SASEGT. This CDR3 spans 14 amino acids. V lost 3 bases, J lost 4 bases, and 3 bases stayed unmatched. CDR3 nucleotides: TGTGCCAGCAGTGAGGGGACAGGGAGCACTGAAGCTTTCTTT. It translates to CASSEGTGSTEAFF.

V usage is TRBV6-5 and J usage is TRBJ1-1; maybe TRBD1 (6 bases). Germline values: CDR1 MNHEY, CDR2 SVGAGI. The CDR3 is 13 residues long. V lost 6 bases and J 4 bases, leaving 12 bases between the germline ends. The CDR3 loop is CASRQGTGTEAFF. CDR3 in DNA: TGTGCCAGCAGACAGGGTACGGGCACTGAAGCTTTCTTT.

The sample holds one count of this clone. The chain has TRBV29-1 and TRBJ2-7; a weak D match, TRBD1 (6 bases). The V end was cut by 6 bases, the J end by 7 bases, with 16 bases between. Germline CDR1 is SQVTM and CDR2 is ANQGSEA. The CDR3 contains 12 residues. The CDR3 nucleotides are TGCAGCGTGCCTCAGGGGAGTGGGGAGCAGTACTTC. It specifies CSVPQGSGEQYF.

V is TRBV19 and J is TRBJ1-5, with D possibly matching TRBD1 (6 bases). The CDR3 spans 14 residues. The germline V gene has CDR1 LNHDA and CDR2 SQIVND (reference sequence). The V end was cut by 4 bases, the J end by 6 bases, with 13 bases between. The CDR3 DNA follows: TGTGCCAGTAGTAAGGGGGGTCGAGGTCAGCCCCAGCATTTT. Translating gives CASSKGGRGQPQHF.

The chain has TRBV5-1 and TRBJ2-3; 7 nucleotides match TRBD1. Germline-derived CDR1 and CDR2 are SGHRS and YFSETQ. CDR3 length: 14 residues. The J segment lost 4 bases and the V segment lost 2 bases, leaving 4 bases of the junction unmatched. CDR3 amino acids: CASSLTGAADTQYF. CDR3 in DNA: TGCGCCAGCAGCTTAACAGGGGCGGCAGATACGCAGTATTTT.

The chain uses TRBV6-5 and TRBJ1-1; D ambiguous. Germline lookup yields CDR1 MNHEY and CDR2 SVGAGI. This CDR3 comprises 13 residues. Trimming removed 6 bases at V and 5 bases at J, with 13 bases between. The CDR3 region has the DNA TGTGCCAGCAGCCTCCGGATGTCGACTGAAGCTTTCTTT. Its translation is CASSLRMSTEAFF.

The genes are TRBV15 and TRBJ2-2; 12 bases line up with TRBD2. Per the germline V gene, CDR1 is LNHNV and CDR2 is YYDKDF (reference sequence). With 0 bases clipped from V and 4 bases from J, the junction kept 3 bases outside the gene matches. The CDR3 consists of 17 residues. The CDR3 DNA reads TGTGCCACCAGCAGAGATCTGACTAGCGGGAGCACCGGGGAGCTGTTTTTT. It yields the protein CATSRDLTSGSTGELFF.

This chain connects TRBV7-9 to TRBJ1-1; 8 nucleotides line up with TRBD1. After removal of 3 bases from V and 6 bases from J, the junction contained 9 bases not matched to a gene. The CDR3 loop spans 15 amino acids. Germline CDR1 is SEHNR and CDR2 is FQNEAQ (reference sequence). The CDR3 DNA sequence: TGTGCCAGCAGCTTTATTCAGGGGGCTATGGCTGAAGCTTTCTTT. Its protein is CASSFIQGAMAEAFF.

V gene TRBV3-1 (or the pseudogene TRBV3-2) combines with J gene TRBJ1-2; D remains ambiguous. V was cut by 6 bases and J by 6 bases, with 14 bases left in between. Per germline, CDR1 LGHDT and CDR2 YNNKEL (reference sequence). This CDR3 contains 13 residues. The CDR3 nucleotides read TGTGCCAGCAGACTTAAAAGCGGGGATGGCTACACCTTC. Its translation is CASRLKSGDGYTF.

The rearrangement joins TRBV7-2 to TRBJ1-1, with D possibly being TRBD1 (6 bases). This CDR3 is 13 amino acids long. Germline V CDR1 and CDR2: SGHTA, FQGNSA. V lost 5 bases to trimming and J lost 4 bases, with 11 bases between them. The CDR3 nucleotides read TGTGCCAGCAGCCCTTTAGGGGGCACTGAAGCTTTCTTT. This encodes CASSPLGGTEAFF. Based on the CDR3 plus reference TRBV7-2 and TRBJ1-1, the full variable domain is GAGVSQSPSNKVTEKGKDVELRCDPISGHTALYWYRQSLGQGLEFLIYFQGNSAPDKSGLPSDRFSAERTGGSVSTLTIQRTQQEDSAVYLCASSPLGGTEAFFGQGTRLTVV.

CDR3 region: CSVSGYGYTF. CDR3 nucleotide sequence: TGCAGCGTCTCGGGATATGGCTACACCTTC. The chain combines TRBV29-1 with TRBJ1-2; D gene uncertain. Between the trimmed V and J ends, which lost 6 bases and 5 bases, there was a span of 7 bases. The CDR3 is 10 amino acids. Germline V gene sequence: CDR1 SQVTM, CDR2 ANQGSEA.

The genes are TRBV7-2 and TRBJ1-2; D might be TRBD1 (5 bases). CDR1 SGHTA and CDR2 FQGNSA come from the germline V gene. V was pared by 0 bases and J by 6 bases, with 14 bases between. The CDR3 runs 15 residues. The chain's CDR3 is CASSLAYGAGNGYTF. In nucleotides, the CDR3 is TGTGCCAGCAGCTTAGCGTACGGGGCAGGGAATGGCTACACCTTC.

This clone has only one observation. The chain links TRBV10-3 to TRBJ1-2; perhaps TRBD1 as D (5 bases). The CDR3 runs to 14 residues. The germline V gene has CDR1 ENHRY and CDR2 SYGVKD. V was trimmed by 0 bases and J by 3 bases, leaving 8 bases between them. The CDR3 sequence: CAISESGTDYGYTF. The CDR3 DNA sequence: TGTGCCATCAGTGAGTCTGGGACCGACTATGGCTACACCTTC.

The CDR3 is CASSPLGRGNTEAFF. CDR3 sequence (DNA): TGTGCCAGCAGTCCCCTCGGAAGGGGAAACACTGAAGCTTTCTTT. This chain uses TRBV28 with TRBJ1-1; D is possibly TRBD1 (5 bases). Germline values: CDR1 MDHEN, CDR2 SYDVKM. This CDR3 is 15 amino acids long. Trimming left V 5 bases short and J 2 bases short, with 15 bases between.

The chain is built from TRBV2 and TRBJ1-2; a weak D match, TRBD1 (6 bases). Germline CDR1 and CDR2: SNHLY and FYNNEI. The CDR3 consists of 17 residues. V lost 5 bases and J 3 bases, leaving 22 bases between the germline ends. In nucleotides, the CDR3 is TGTGCCAGCAGTCGACCAGCAGAACGGAGGGGGTACTATGGCTACACCTTC. It encodes CASSRPAERRGYYGYTF.

The V call is TRBV5-1, the J call TRBJ1-2; D not certain. With 0 bases removed from V and 9 bases from J, the gap between germline ends came to 12 bases. This CDR3 has 13 residues. CDR1 and CDR2 (germline): SGHRS, YFSETQ. DNA of the CDR3: TGCGCCAGCAGCTTGGTCCCTACCCAGAGCTACACCTTC. Translating it yields CASSLVPTQSYTF.

The gene calls are TRBV7-9 and TRBJ2-3; D may correspond to TRBD1 or TRBD2 (6 bases each). The ends were cut back, 8 bases at V and 8 bases at J, with 17 bases in the middle. CDR3 size: 13 residues. Germline V gives CDR1 SEHNR, CDR2 FQNEAQ (reference sequence). The CDR3 sequence is CASDGVEGGTQYF. For the CDR3, the DNA is TGTGCCAGCGATGGGGTAGAGGGGGGTACGCAGTATTTT.

V gene TRBV6-5 combines with J gene TRBJ1-1; D remains ambiguous. CDR1 MNHEY and CDR2 SVGAGI come from the germline V gene. Trimming took 5 bases from V and 1 from J, leaving 14 bases between them. CDR3 length: 15 residues. CDR3 bases: TGTGCCAGCAGTACCCCCCCACCTCGGAACACTGAAGCTTTCTTT. This translates into CASSTPPPRNTEAFF.

The chain employs TRBV4-2 and TRBJ1-6, with TRBD1 matching over 8 bases. The CDR3 has 19 residues. V was clipped by 2 bases and J by 7 bases; unmatched bases: 16. Germline V gene sequence: CDR1 LGHNA, CDR2 YNFKEQ. CDR3 in amino acids: CASSQSAGGTSVVNSPLHF. CDR3 DNA sequence: TGTGCCAGCAGCCAATCCGCAGGGGGCACCTCGGTTGTAAATTCACCCCTCCACTTT.

This chain joins TRBV12-3 or TRBV12-4 and TRBJ1-2; D not certain. The CDR3 covers 12 residues. V dropped 1 base and J dropped 5 bases, with 5 bases sitting between them. The CDR3, as DNA: TGTGCCAGCAGTTTAGAAGGGTATGGCTACACCTTC. The encoded protein is CASSLEGYGYTF.

The chain joins TRBV13 to TRBJ2-7, with 9 bases fitting TRBD1. The CDR3 consists of 15 residues. V shed 5 bases and J 6 bases; nucleotides not matched to a gene: 11. Germline V gene lookup returns CDR1 PRHDT and CDR2 FYEKMQ (reference sequence). CDR3 loop: CASSTRTGDGREQYF. The CDR3 DNA reads TGTGCCAGCAGCACTCGGACAGGGGATGGACGCGAGCAGTACTTC. Full variable domain (remainder filled in from reference TRBV13 and TRBJ2-7): AAGVIQSPRHLIKEKRETATLKCYPIPRHDTVYWYQQGPGQDPQFLISFYEKMQSDKGSIPDRFSAQQFSDYHSELNMSSLELGDSALYFCASSTRTGDGREQYFGPGTRLTVT.

This chain links TRBV7-9 with TRBJ2-2; TRBD1 might be the D (5 bases). The CDR3 is 16 amino acids. Deletions cut 4 bases from V and 5 bases from J, with 17 bases between. CDR1 is SEHNR and CDR2 is FQNEAQ in the germline V gene (reference sequence). The CDR3 reads CASSSPGGRVTGELFF. The CDR3, as DNA: TGTGCCAGCAGCTCCCCAGGCGGCAGGGTGACCGGGGAGCTGTTTTTT.